This TCR beta chain was captured in a study of blood T cell repertoires in COVID-19. Study-level information: Specimens from acute and convalescent COVID-19 originated in the United States, Italy and Spain.

Individuals aged about 18 to 90 years were recruited from 24 US areas. Recovered Cohort 3 donors showed two negative PCRs, clearance, or symptom resolution. Germline CDR1 LNHNV, CDR2 YYDKDF (reference sequence). CDR3 length equals 15 residues. Losses at the gene ends were 2 bases for V and 7 bases for J; bases not matched to a gene: 6. In the authors' methods: It was from reference gene primer amplification that nucleated cell counts were estimated. This table comes from immunoSEQ multiplex PCR, and its TCRdb copy is limited to in-frame clones, with some not included. The V and J calls and the clone size are those of that table, but D and trimming were determined from the DNA. The data contain more than 200,000 clones, about 89% of them singletons.

The chain is built from TRBV15 and TRBJ1-1, with 11 bases that match TRBD1. Specimen: PBMCs or T cells enriched from blood (not recorded which). The TCR comes from a woman aged 25 to 45 who had recovered from COVID-19. The CDR3 sequence is CATSRSRTGGDEAFF. In DNA, the CDR3 is TGTGCCACCAGCAGATCAAGGACAGGGGGCGATGAAGCTTTCTTT.